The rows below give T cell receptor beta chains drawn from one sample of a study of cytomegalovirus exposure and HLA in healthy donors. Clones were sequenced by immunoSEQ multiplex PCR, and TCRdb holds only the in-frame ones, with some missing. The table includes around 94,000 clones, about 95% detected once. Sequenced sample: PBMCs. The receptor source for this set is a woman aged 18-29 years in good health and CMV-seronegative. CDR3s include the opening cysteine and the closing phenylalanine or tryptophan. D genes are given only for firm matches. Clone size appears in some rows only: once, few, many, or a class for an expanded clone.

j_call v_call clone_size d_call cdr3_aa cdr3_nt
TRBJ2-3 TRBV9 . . CASSVAQGGTDTQYF TGTGCCAGCAGCGTAGCTCAGGGGGGAACAGATACGCAGTATTTT
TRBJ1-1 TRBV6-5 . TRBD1 CASSYSEGAMNTEAFF TGTGCCAGCAGTTACTCTGAGGGGGCGATGAACACTGAAGCTTTCTTT
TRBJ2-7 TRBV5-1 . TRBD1 CASSFLGQGTSYEQYF TGCGCCAGCAGCTTTCTTGGACAGGGCACGTCCTACGAGCAGTACTTC
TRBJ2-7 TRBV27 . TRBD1 CASTDRLYEQYF TGTGCCAGCACGGACAGGCTCTACGAGCAGTACTTC
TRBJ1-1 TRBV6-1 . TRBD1 CASSDRWGQALGTEAFF TGTGCCAGCAGTGATCGGTGGGGACAGGCTTTAGGTACTGAAGCTTTCTTT
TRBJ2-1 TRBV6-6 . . CASSYSGTGNEQFF TGTGCCAGCAGTTACTCCGGGACTGGAAATGAGCAGTTCTTC
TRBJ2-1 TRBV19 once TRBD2 CASFSGRFGEQFF TGTGCCAGTTTCAGCGGGAGATTTGGTGAGCAGTTCTTC
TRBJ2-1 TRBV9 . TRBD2 CASSVEGWGLAAFNEQFF TGTGCCAGCAGCGTAGAGGGGTGGGGACTAGCGGCGTTCAATGAGCAGTTCTTC
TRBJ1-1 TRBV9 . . CASSVGTGLTSEAFF TGTGCCAGCAGCGTGGGAACAGGGCTAACTTCTGAAGCTTTCTTT
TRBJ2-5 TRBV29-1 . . CSVEVARGQETQYF TGCAGCGTTGAGGTAGCGCGGGGCCAAGAGACCCAGTACTTC
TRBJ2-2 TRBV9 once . CASSVGLVNTGELFF TGTGCCAGCAGCGTAGGACTAGTTAACACCGGGGAGCTGTTTTTT
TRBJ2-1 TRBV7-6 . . CASSPAPWTGYNEQFF TGTGCCAGCAGCCCAGCCCCTTGGACTGGCTACAATGAGCAGTTCTTC
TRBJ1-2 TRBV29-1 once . CSVGDGYTF TGCAGCGTAGGAGATGGCTACACCTTC
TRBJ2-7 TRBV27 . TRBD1 CASMGTGGLYEQYF TGTGCCAGCATGGGGACAGGGGGCTTGTACGAGCAGTACTTC
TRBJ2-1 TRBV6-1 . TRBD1 CANTPDRGFHNEQFF TGTGCCAACACTCCGGACAGGGGGTTCCACAATGAGCAGTTCTTC
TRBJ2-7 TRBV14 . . CASSQEVATYEQYF TGTGCCAGCAGCCAAGAAGTCGCTACGTACGAGCAGTACTTC
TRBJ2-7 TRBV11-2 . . CASSGQYEQYF TGTGCCAGCAGCGGACAGTACGAGCAGTACTTC
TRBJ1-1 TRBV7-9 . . CASSSSTAGMNTEAFF TGTGCCAGCAGCTCGTCCACGGCAGGGATGAACACTGAAGCTTTCTTT
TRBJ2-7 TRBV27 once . CASSFSYGSNSYEQYF TGTGCCAGCAGTTTTTCATACGGGAGCAACTCCTACGAGCAGTACTTC
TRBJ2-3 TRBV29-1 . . CSGLGPAEGSTDTQYF TGCAGCGGATTGGGCCCGGCAGAGGGTAGCACAGATACGCAGTATTTT
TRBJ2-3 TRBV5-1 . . CASSHSTDTQYF TGCGCCAGCAGCCATAGCACAGATACGCAGTATTTT
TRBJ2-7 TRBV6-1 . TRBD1 CASREQGISYEQYF TGTGCCAGCAGAGAACAGGGGATTTCCTACGAGCAGTACTTC
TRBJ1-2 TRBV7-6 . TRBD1 CASSLGQGGYGYTF TGTGCCAGCAGCTTAGGACAGGGAGGATATGGCTACACCTTC
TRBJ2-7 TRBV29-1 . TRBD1 CSVTQPGQGAGEQYF TGCAGCGTTACTCAACCGGGACAGGGGGCTGGCGAGCAGTACTTC